This is a list of T cell receptor beta chains from one sample in a study of human T cells and chemical hapten exposure. MiXCR was run by TCRdb on the RACE reads, yielding one entry per CDR3 protein. The repertoire has around 300,000 distinct CDR3 sequences, around 6.9% of them found once; the top ten carry approximately 8.9%. Source: whole blood, taken in connection with sensitization to the hapten diphenylcyclopropenone (DPC). The receptors derive from a woman younger than 30 with alopecia areata. Some clones in this sample may be carry-over from other donors' samples. CDR3s include the opening cysteine and the closing phenylalanine or tryptophan. The D gene is left open where the match is weak. Rows give clone size only sometimes, using once, few, many, or a class for an expanded clone.

D	V	J	size	DNA	CDR3
TRBD1	TRBV7-9	TRBJ2-7	many	TGTGCCAGCAGCCAACAGGGGCTGGGAGAGCAGTACTTC	CASSQQGLGEQYF
TRBD2	TRBV6-5	TRBJ2-3	many	TGTGCCAGCAGTTACTCAGGGACTAGCGGGTATACGCAGTATTTT	CASSYSGTSGYTQYF
TRBD1	TRBV4-3	TRBJ1-3	many	TGCGCCAGCAGCCAACAGGGGGATTATGGAAACACCATATATTTT	CASSQQGDYGNTIYF
TRBD1	TRBV2	TRBJ2-2	few	TGTGCCAGCACCCACAGGGGGTTTAACACCGGGGAGCTGTTTTTT	CASTHRGFNTGELFF
TRBD1	TRBV7-2	TRBJ2-4	.	TGTGCCAGCAGCTCTTCCGGGACAGGGTTAGCCAAAAACATTCAGTACTTC	CASSSSGTGLAKNIQYF
TRBD1	TRBV20-1	TRBJ1-2	few	TGCAGTGCTAGATCCGCGCCGGGACAGGGGGAATATAACTATGGCTACACCTTC	CSARSAPGQGEYNYGYTF
.	TRBV7-3	TRBJ2-5	.	TGTGCCAGCAGCTTATGGGCGGGGGCAAACCAAGAGACCCAGTACTTC	CASSLWAGANQETQYF
TRBD1	TRBV6-5	TRBJ2-1	many	TGTGCCAGCAGCACAGAACCGGGACAGATTTCCAATGAGCAGTTCTTC	CASSTEPGQISNEQFF
.	TRBV7-8	TRBJ1-2	many	TGTGCCAGCAGAGATGTGACATGGGCAGGGCATATTGATGGCTACACCTTC	CASRDVTWAGHIDGYTF
.	TRBV6-5	TRBJ2-3	.	TGTGCCAGCAGTTACTCTCTGGACAGTGATACGCAGTATTTT	CASSYSLDSDTQYF
.	TRBV29-1	TRBJ1-6	.	TGCAGCGTCGAAAGACGGACAGTCTTAGCCCTCCACTTT	CSVERRTVLALHF
.	TRBV11-2	TRBJ1-2	once	TGTGCCAGCAGCTTCGGCAGACCCGTATATGGCTACACGTTC	CASSFGRPVYGYTF
.	TRBV18	TRBJ1-1	.	TGTGCCAGCTCACCATTAGGCAGGGGCCTCACCGTGAACACTGAAGCTTTCTTT	CASSPLGRGLTVNTEAFF
TRBD2	TRBV12-3/TRBV12-4	TRBJ2-7	many	TGTGCCAGCAGCCGGACTAGCGGGGGGCGCGACGAGCAGTACTTC	CASSRTSGGRDEQYF
TRBD1	TRBV5-1	TRBJ1-1	many	TGCGCCAGCAGAACAGGGGAGAACACTGAAGCTTTCTTT	CASRTGENTEAFF
.	TRBV9	TRBJ2-3	.	TGTGCCAGCAGCGTAGAATTGGCCTCTACGCAGTATTTT	CASSVELASTQYF
TRBD2	TRBV7-9	TRBJ2-7	many	TGTGCCAGCAGCTCGCTGTCAAGCGGGAGTCCCTACGAGCAGTACTTC	CASSSLSSGSPYEQYF
.	TRBV25-1	TRBJ1-5	.	TGTGCCAGCAGTCCCCTTGTCGGGCCCCAGCATTTT	CASSPLVGPQHF
.	TRBV7-2	TRBJ1-5	few	TGTGCCAGCAGCTTATCTGTGAATCAGCCCCAGCATTTT	CASSLSVNQPQHF
.	TRBV4-3	TRBJ1-2	many	TGCGCCAGCAGCCAAGATAAGACAGGCACGGGCTACACCTTC	CASSQDKTGTGYTF
.	TRBV7-2	TRBJ2-3	few	TGTGCCAGCAGCCTCCGTAGTAGCACAGATACGCAGTATTTT	CASSLRSSTDTQYF
TRBD1	TRBV25-1	TRBJ2-3	few	TGTGCCAGCAGTGATAAGGGGGCCAGCACAGATACGCAGTATTTT	CASSDKGASTDTQYF
.	TRBV6-1	TRBJ2-6	many	TGTGCCAGCAGTCCCCCGCAGGGAGGCGGGGCCAACGTCCTGACTTTC	CASSPPQGGGANVLTF
.	TRBV7-2	TRBJ2-5	many	TGTGCCAGCAGCTTAGGGCACTCTTGGGGCCGCGTAAACCAAGAGACCCAGTACTTC	CASSLGHSWGRVNQETQYF
.	TRBV4-1	TRBJ2-7	many	TGCGCCAGCAGCCAAGACCCGGCCTCCTACGAGCAGTACTTC	CASSQDPASYEQYF
TRBD2	TRBV27	TRBJ2-7	.	TGTGCCAGCAGTTTATCCGGGACTAGCCTCTCCTACGAGCAGTACTTC	CASSLSGTSLSYEQYF
.	TRBV5-4	TRBJ2-3	.	TGTGCCAGCAGCTCTGGAGGGAGAGCCTCAGATACGCAGTATTTT	CASSSGGRASDTQYF
TRBD2	TRBV27	TRBJ2-7	many	TGTGCCAGCAGTTTAGGGACTACGTTCTCCTACGAGCAGTACTTC	CASSLGTTFSYEQYF
.	TRBV14	TRBJ1-2	.	TGTGCCAGCAGCCACGGAACAGGGAGATCGGGTGGCTACACCTTC	CASSHGTGRSGGYTF
.	TRBV4-1	TRBJ2-3	many	TGCGCCAGCAGCCACCTTCTCACAGGTAGCGTCGAAGATACGCAGTATTTT	CASSHLLTGSVEDTQYF
.	TRBV10-3	TRBJ1-1	many	TGTGCCATCAGTGAAAGCGCGAACACTGAAGCTTTCTTT	CAISESANTEAFF
.	TRBV6-2/TRBV6-3	TRBJ2-2	many	TGTGCCAGCAGTTACGCAAGCAACACCAGGGAGCTGTTTTTT	CASSYASNTRELFF
TRBD1	TRBV27	TRBJ1-2	few	TGTGCCAGCAGTTCTTGGGGACAGTCTAACTATGGCTACACCTTC	CASSSWGQSNYGYTF
TRBD1	TRBV29-1	TRBJ2-5	many	TGCAGCTGCACCGGGACAGGGGTTGAGACCCAGTACTTC	CSCTGTGVETQYF
.	TRBV28	TRBJ2-6	few	TGTGCCAGCAGTGCCCAGAGCTCTGGGGCCAACGTCCTGACTTTC	CASSAQSSGANVLTF
TRBD1	TRBV29-1	TRBJ2-1	.	TGCAGCGTTTTATACGGGACAGGGTCGTACGATGAGCAGTTCTTC	CSVLYGTGSYDEQFF
TRBD2	TRBV29-1	TRBJ2-1	.	TGCAGCGCTAGCGGGGGGGGCAATGAGCAGTTCTTC	CSASGGGNEQFF